This T cell receptor (beta chain) is from a study of identical twins (dated by TCRdb to 2016 to 2017). As for the study more broadly: To test whether fetal clonotypes persist, the study used deep sequencing on TCR alpha and beta repertoires from monozygotic twins, unrelated adults of various ages, and cord blood. To rule out contamination, replicate twin experiments were performed at different times with different library preparation protocols.

Library generation was performed with 5' RACE. The instrument was an Illumina HiSeq 2000. Template switching added a universal primer binding site, and the final cDNA carried a unique molecular identifier that allowed TCR cDNA molecules to be counted accurately. Specific primers in the conserved constant-segment region were used to synthesize first-strand cDNA for TCR alpha and beta chains. To control for contamination, every cDNA library carried two barcodes: a SMART-Mk sample barcode plus Illumina barcodes. TruSeq adapter sequences along with Illumina sample barcodes were introduced in two successive PCR steps. The Illumina HiSeq platform was used with custom primers to sequence TCR alpha and beta cDNA libraries. From the authors' description of their analysis: MiGEC was used to process raw reads and extract unique molecular identifiers, and MiXCR was used to find CDR3 positions. For each individual, recombination models were inferred using an EM algorithm with the repgenHMM and IGoR tools. The analysis of shared clonotypes was done with the tcR package in R, with sharing normalized by the product of cloneset sizes. Out-of-frame nonproductive sequences were analyzed to study raw recombination free of thymic and clonal selection effects. The public reads were reprocessed in TCRdb via fastp at Q25 and MiXCR, keeping in-frame beta chains. Rows merge per CDR3 protein into single entries with the most common DNA and genes. The V and J calls were determined by TCRdb, not by the authors. This sample lists around 1.7 million distinct CDR3 sequences; about 32% were detected once. The top ten hold about 0.25% of the sample.

Here is what the overall study found, with its caveats: Excess twin sharing in beta out-of-frame sequences was weaker because fewer shared sequences lowered the signal-to-noise ratio. Fewer insertions were carried by abundant cord blood beta clonotypes, a similar but weaker trend appeared in young adult naive repertoires, and no such trend appeared in memory repertoires. Compared with coincidental sharing between unrelated individuals, out-of-frame TCR alpha sequences shared between twins had an excess of sequences with low generation probability. Because the same donors could not be followed over many years, the conclusions depended on cross-sectional statistical analysis. Zero-insertion analyses could be partly confounded by invariant T cells such as MAIT and iNKT, although diverse VJ usage argued against such confounding for most clonotypes. Out-of-frame TCR alpha sharing in monozygotic twins was systematically underestimated by recombination models, whereas sharing between unrelated individuals was in agreement with the recombination models.

From the germline V gene (reference sequence), CDR1 is DFQATT and CDR2 is SNEGSKA. The CDR3 goes from the cysteine to the phenylalanine over 16 residues. The DNA shown is the 48-base CDR3, in frame from base 1. The junction shows trimming of 1 base on V and 2 bases on J, plus 15 bases between the germline ends. Only healthy Caucasian donors were included. In regard to this clonotype: Its antigen target is currently unknown. There are no base qualities to consult, and no much larger clone falls within one base.

The sequence was obtained from a newborn girl in good health. The V and J segments used are TRBV20-1 and TRBJ2-4; TRBD2 could be the D gene, as 5 bases match. The specimen sequenced was cord blood. CDR3 protein: CSARVGASLTKNIQYF. The sequenced DNA is TGCAGTGCTAGAGTTGGCGCTAGCTTGACCAAAAACATTCAGTACTTC.